This TCR beta chain emerged from a study of response to subunit inactivated influenza vaccine. One entry per CDR3 protein, called by TCRdb with MiXCR from the RT-PCR reads. The sample contains about 500,000 distinct CDR3 sequences, 16% of which appear only once. Whole-study results and caveats: The authors suggested that every seasonal influenza vaccination recruits few new T cells.

In the case of this clonotype: Its antigen is currently unknown.

This CDR3 comprises 16 residues. Germline V gives CDR1 SGHVS, CDR2 FQNEAQ. Germline trimming cut 2 bases from V and 3 bases from J; bases unmatched to any gene: 5. V usage is TRBV7-8 and J usage is TRBJ2-3; 10 bases are shared with TRBD2. The receptor was isolated from a man aged 45 to 75 who received an inactivated influenza vaccine. The sample in question was CD4+ T cells sorted from PBMCs, obtained less than 30 months after vaccination. The CDR3 loop is CASSLQAGGRTDTQYF. The CDR3 DNA reads TGTGCCAGCAGCTTACAAGCGGGGGGGCGGACAGATACGCAGTATTTT.